The T cell receptor (beta chain) described here comes from a study of shared clonotypes between healthy human individuals. Whole-study results and caveats: Clonotype sharing among the donors was expected to vary with sequencing depth. The study found lower generation probabilities in non-shared clonotypes than in those shared by all four donors.

Notes on this clone: The antigen remains undetermined.

Assay: immunoSEQ multiplex PCR; the TCRdb copy retains only in-frame clones and omits some. This sample has some 2,500,000 clones, with 90% to 95% found just once. The CDR3 is made up of 17 amino acids. Germline CDR1 MNHNS, CDR2 SASEGT. J was trimmed by 4 bases and V by 2 bases; bases with no gene match: 6. The sequencing input was naive CD4+ T cells from PBMCs. Subset specified: CD45RA+ positively selected. The clonotype originates from a man in his late teens or twenties in good health. Some clones in this sample may be carry-over from other donors' samples. The chain joins TRBV6-1 to TRBJ2-1; the match to TRBD2 covers 12 bases. CDR3 nucleotides: TGTGCCAGCAGTGAAAGACCCGGACTAGCGGGATACAATGAGCAGTTCTTC. It specifies CASSERPGLAGYNEQFF.